Listed below are T cell receptor beta chains from one sample, sequenced in a study of PD-1 blockade in classical Hodgkin lymphoma. Libraries were prepared by immunoSEQ multiplex PCR; TCRdb keeps only in-frame clonotypes and omits some of them. Among 15,000 to 20,000 clones listed, approximately 90% were seen once. The starting material was CD8+ T cells from blood, obtained before the fourth cycle of nivolumab. The receptor set was obtained from a human donor with classical Hodgkin lymphoma. Each CDR3 is given with its conserved first and last residue. D genes are given only for firm matches. The size of a clone is reported for some rows only, either as once, few or many, or as a class for expanded clones.

few	TRBJ1-2	.	TRBV10-3	11	CAIEEENGYTF	TGTGCCATCGAGGAGGAGAATGGCTACACCTTC
.	TRBJ2-5	.	TRBV5-1	14	CASSLDPTPETQYF	TGCGCCAGCAGCTTGGACCCCACCCCAGAGACCCAGTACTTC
.	TRBJ2-7	TRBD2	TRBV27	17	CASSSGLAGGPSYEQYF	TGTGCCAGCAGTTCGGGACTAGCGGGAGGGCCTAGCTACGAGCAGTACTTC
.	TRBJ2-3	.	TRBV21-1	19	CASSESRVRKGAHQDTQYF	TGTGCCAGCAGCGAAAGCCGTGTGAGGAAGGGGGCGCATCAAGATACGCAGTATTTT
once	TRBJ2-1	TRBD2	TRBV30	14	CAWSPSGIGNEQFF	TGTGCCTGGTCTCCCAGCGGGATTGGGAATGAGCAGTTCTTC
.	TRBJ2-7	.	TRBV27	10	CASGLLEQYF	TGTGCCAGCGGTTTACTGGAGCAGTACTTC
.	TRBJ1-1	.	TRBV4-2	14	CASSQRPGDTEAFF	TGTGCCAGCAGCCAGAGGCCAGGAGACACTGAAGCTTTCTTT
.	TRBJ2-7	TRBD2	TRBV7-8	13	CASGRGGGREQYF	TGTGCCAGCGGACGCGGGGGGGGCCGCGAGCAGTACTTC
.	TRBJ1-1	.	TRBV19	13	CASNEDRNTEAFF	TGTGCCAGTAATGAGGACAGAAACACTGAAGCTTTCTTT
.	TRBJ2-7	TRBD1	TRBV2	13	CASRPGQGFEQYF	TGTGCCAGCAGACCGGGACAGGGATTCGAGCAGTACTTC
.	TRBJ1-2	.	TRBV10-2	14	CATSPTRVGNGYTF	TGCGCCACCTCTCCCACAAGAGTGGGAAATGGCTACACCTTC
once	TRBJ2-7	TRBD1	TRBV28	13	CASSGTGTYEQYF	TGTGCCAGCAGTGGGACAGGGACCTACGAGCAGTACTTC
.	TRBJ2-5	.	TRBV28	16	CASSLWGGGRKETQYF	TGTGCCAGCAGTTTATGGGGGGGCGGCAGGAAAGAGACCCAGTACTTC
.	TRBJ2-1	.	TRBV5-1	14	CASSADAGTNEQFF	TGCGCCAGCAGCGCTGATGCGGGGACCAATGAGCAGTTCTTC
.	TRBJ2-7	.	TRBV28	13	CASSSSLSYEQYF	TGTGCCAGCAGTTCCTCTCTCTCCTACGAGCAGTACTTC
.	TRBJ2-5	.	TRBV9	14	CASSVGWGGETQYF	TGTGCCAGCAGCGTAGGATGGGGCGGGGAGACCCAGTACTTC
once	TRBJ2-1	.	TRBV7-3	14	CASSLISGYNEQFF	TGTGCCAGCAGCTTAATATCGGGGTACAATGAGCAGTTCTTC
.	TRBJ1-1	.	TRBV5-1	15	CASSLARRTNTEAFF	TGCGCCAGCAGCTTGGCGCGGAGGACGAACACTGAAGCTTTCTTT
.	TRBJ2-3	TRBD2	TRBV29-1	17	CSQVGPASGSGTDTQYF	TGCAGCCAAGTGGGGCCAGCTAGCGGGAGTGGAACAGATACGCAGTATTTT
.	TRBJ2-7	TRBD2	TRBV4-1	15	CASSQHQTSSGNRYF	TGCGCCAGCAGCCAACACCAGACATCTAGCGGGAACAGGTACTTC
.	TRBJ2-7	.	TRBV27	11	CASSSVERQYF	TGTGCCAGCAGTTCCGTTGAAAGGCAGTACTTC
.	TRBJ1-4	.	TRBV7-9	13	CASRKDRNEKLFF	TGTGCCAGCAGAAAGGACAGAAATGAAAAACTGTTTTTT
.	TRBJ2-7	TRBD1	TRBV27	14	CASSETGSPYEQYF	TGTGCCAGCAGTGAGACAGGGTCCCCCTACGAGCAGTACTTC
.	TRBJ2-7	.	TRBV9	15	CASSVEWAPQLEQYF	TGTGCCAGCAGCGTAGAGTGGGCCCCCCAACTGGAGCAGTACTTC
.	TRBJ2-2	.	TRBV5-5	20	CASSLRPGEEGQPSTGELFF	TGTGCCAGCAGCTTGCGGCCTGGGGAAGAGGGGCAACCGAGCACCGGGGAGCTGTTTTTT
few	TRBJ1-5	.	TRBV4-2	14	CASSQVAGNQPQHF	TGTGCCAGCAGCCAAGTGGCGGGAAATCAGCCCCAGCATTTT
.	TRBJ2-7	TRBD1	TRBV10-3	13	CAAASRRGHEQYF	TGTGCCGCGGCCTCTAGAAGGGGGCACGAGCAGTACTTC
.	TRBJ2-4	.	TRBV12-1	23	CASILPEGGREGHPTIAKNIQYF	TGTGCCAGCATCCTCCCGGAGGGAGGGCGGGAGGGCCATCCAACTATCGCCAAAAACATTCAGTACTTC
.	TRBJ2-5	.	TRBV30	11	CAWSVSETQYF	TGTGCCTGGAGTGTCTCTGAGACCCAGTACTTC
.	TRBJ1-1	TRBD1	TRBV5-8	14	CASSPTGGNTEAFF	TGTGCCAGCAGCCCTACAGGGGGGAACACTGAAGCTTTCTTT
.	TRBJ2-7	.	TRBV6-6	15	CASSYTETQSYEQYF	TGTGCCAGCAGTTACACGGAGACACAATCCTACGAGCAGTACTTC
.	TRBJ2-7	.	TRBV10-2	17	CASSELGDPYDSYEQYF	TGCGCCAGCAGTGAGTTGGGGGACCCTTATGATTCCTACGAGCAGTACTTC
once	TRBJ1-2	.	TRBV28	11	CASHWDYGYTF	TGTGCCAGTCACTGGGACTATGGCTACACCTTC